This entry features one T cell receptor beta chain sequence. The data are from a study of technical replicates of blood from a few donors. Germline loops: CDR1 SNHLY, CDR2 FYNNEI. This CDR3 contains 15 residues. Trimming removed 4 bases from V and 4 bases from J, with 16 bases in between. Assay used: immunoSEQ multiplex PCR; TCRdb lists only in-frame clones, some missing. The sample yields about 85,000 clones, 94% seen once. The rearrangement links TRBV2 to TRBJ1-2; D gene ambiguous. Specimen: T cells isolated from PBMCs. The TCR originated in a human donor in good health. The chain's CDR3 is CASSVLGRPFYGYTF. The CDR3 DNA is TGTGCCAGCAGTGTTTTGGGCAGACCGTTCTATGGCTACACCTTC.